This TCR beta chain was captured in a study of control samples from healthy donors and cancer patients. In its sample, this clone was seen a few times. Sequence at one end of the junction differs from germline and may be a read error. Germline assignment: CDR1 WNHNN and CDR2 SYGVQD (reference sequence). This CDR3 has 16 amino acids. Measured with immunoSEQ multiplex PCR; TCRdb has only the in-frame clones, and not every one. The sample holds 90,000 to 150,000 clones, about 87% seen once. The chain recombines TRBV10-1 with TRBJ2-1; 8 bases map to TRBD2. This clonotype was sampled from a man aged 25 to 40 in good health. The sequencing input was blood. In nucleotides, the CDR3 is TGCGCCAGCAGTGTGAATCGGGGGGGCTCCCACAATGAGCAGTTCTTC. It codes for CASSVNRGGSHNEQFF.